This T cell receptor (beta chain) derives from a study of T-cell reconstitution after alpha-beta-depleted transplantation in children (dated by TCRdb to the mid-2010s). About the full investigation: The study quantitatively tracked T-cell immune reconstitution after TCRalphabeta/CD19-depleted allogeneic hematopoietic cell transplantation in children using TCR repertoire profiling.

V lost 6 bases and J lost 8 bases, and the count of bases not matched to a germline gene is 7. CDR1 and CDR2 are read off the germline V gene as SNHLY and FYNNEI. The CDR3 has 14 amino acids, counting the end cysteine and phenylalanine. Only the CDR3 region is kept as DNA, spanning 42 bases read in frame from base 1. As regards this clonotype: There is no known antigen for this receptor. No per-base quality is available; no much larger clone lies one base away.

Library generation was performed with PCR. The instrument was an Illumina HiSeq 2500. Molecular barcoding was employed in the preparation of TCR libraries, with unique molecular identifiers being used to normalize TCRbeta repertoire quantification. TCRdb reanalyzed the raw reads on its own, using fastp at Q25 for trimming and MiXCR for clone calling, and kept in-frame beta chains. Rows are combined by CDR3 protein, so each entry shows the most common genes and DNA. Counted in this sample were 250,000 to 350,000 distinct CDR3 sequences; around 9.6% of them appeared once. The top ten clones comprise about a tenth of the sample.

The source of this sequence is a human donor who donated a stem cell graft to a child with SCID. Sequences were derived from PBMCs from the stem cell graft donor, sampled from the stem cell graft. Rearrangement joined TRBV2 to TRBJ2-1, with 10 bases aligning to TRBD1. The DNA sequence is TGTGCCAGCAGAGAGGGACAGGGGATGTATGAGCAGTTCTTC. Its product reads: CASREGQGMYEQFF.